This T cell receptor (beta chain) originates from a study of blood T cells in healthy people across ages. Only a few counts were recorded for this clonotype. The use of a sample-barcoded 5' primer and a J-beta primer mix characterized a second PCR of roughly 6 to 12 cycles. MiXCR, applied by TCRdb to the 5' RACE reads, yields one record per CDR3 protein. The data contain fewer than 900,000 distinct CDR3 sequences, about 36% of them singletons. There are 18 residues in the CDR3. V lost 4 bases to trimming and J lost 4 bases, with 23 bases between them. Germline V gene sequence: CDR1 LGHNA, CDR2 YNFKEQ.

The sample consisted of blood. This clonotype was obtained from a man between 18 and 29 years old in good health. The chain joins TRBV4-2 to TRBJ2-1, with D perhaps TRBD1 or TRBD2 (5 bases each). The CDR3 reads CASSLRDLGSQRYNEQFF. CDR3 DNA sequence: TGTGCCAGCAGCCTCCGGGACCTAGGGTCCCAGAGATACAATGAGCAGTTCTTC.